This TCR beta chain is drawn from a study of shared clonotypes between healthy human individuals. Points from the study as a whole: Between several donors, naive CD4 clonotypes were shared at a level of approximately 5%. Unshared clonotypes carried lower generation probabilities than those common to all four donors. It was anticipated that sequencing depth would influence how many clonotypes donors shared.

The input for sorted-subset replicate PCRs was 150 to 200 ng DNA, about 29,000 T cell genomes. Repertoires were generated with immunoSEQ multiplex PCR, while TCRdb's copy carries only in-frame clones and drops some. The sample yields a few hundred thousand clones, approximately 65% seen once. This clone was detected only once. Its cognate antigen is unknown. There are 17 residues in the CDR3. V lost 3 bases and J 4 bases, leaving 19 bases between the germline ends. Germline-derived CDR1 and CDR2 are MNHEY and SMNVEV (reference sequence). The chain has TRBV27 and TRBJ2-1, with D perhaps given as TRBD1 or TRBD2 (5 bases each). The sample comprised memory CD4+ T cells sorted from blood. Subset meaning: CD45RA-negative fraction. The sequence was collected from a young man in good health. The CDR3 nucleotides read TGTGCCAGCAGTTTCCCACCGGGACCCCGCGGATACAATGAGCAGTTCTTC. Protein: CASSFPPGPRGYNEQFF.